This T cell receptor beta chain is from a study of blood T cell repertoires in COVID-19. Study overall: COVID-19 samples from acute and convalescent phases originated in the United States, Italy and Spain. Sources were T cells, B-cell-depleted T cells, or PBMCs; the material itself was cDNA or gDNA.

Original methodology: Amplifying reference gene primers gave estimates of nucleated cell counts. Repertoires were generated with immunoSEQ multiplex PCR, while TCRdb's copy carries only in-frame clones and drops some. V and J calls and clone size follow that table, whereas D and trimming were derived from the DNA. The sample holds 100,000 to 150,000 clones, 84% seen once. CDR1 KGHSH and CDR2 LQKENI come from the germline V gene. Trimming removed 6 bases at V and 0 bases at J, with 12 bases between. CDR3 length: 14 amino acids. This TCR was recovered from a woman under 40 who had recovered from COVID-19. The chain combines TRBV18 with TRBJ2-7; D may be TRBD2 (6 bases). Input material: peripheral blood. CDR3 DNA sequence: TGTGCCAGCTCCGGGGGACTTAGCTCCTACGAGCAGTACTTC. Translation: CASSGGLSSYEQYF.